Listed here are 5 T cell receptor beta chains from one sample, sequenced in a study of human T cells and chemical hapten exposure. The time point here: patch test 1, 2 weeks after DPC sensitization. Treatment reported: therapeutic diphenylcyclopropenone sensitization with weekly scalp DPC. TCRdb re-called the RACE reads with MiXCR, one entry per CDR3 protein. Among around 340,000 distinct CDR3 sequences listed, roughly 6.9% were seen once. Source: whole blood, taken in connection with sensitization to the hapten diphenylcyclopropenone (DPC). These receptors originate from a woman between 18 and 29 years old with alopecia areata. Some clones in this sample may be carry-over from other donors' samples.

This clonotype was counted between two and nine times. The chain joins TRBV6-2 or TRBV6-3 to TRBJ2-6; possible D gene TRBD1, 5 bases. Germline CDR1 MNHEY, CDR2 SVGEGT. V gave up 6 bases and J gave up 0 bases, with 12 bases separating them. This CDR3 contains 16 residues. CDR3 sequence (DNA): TGTGCCAGCAGCGATGACAGAAGCTCTGGGGCCAACGTCCTGACTTTC. As protein: CASSDDRSSGANVLTF.

This clonotype was recorded only once. The chain combines TRBV20-1 with TRBJ2-7, with TRBD2 as a possible D gene (7 bases). Germline lookup yields CDR1 DFQATT and CDR2 SNEGSKA (reference sequence). CDR3 size: 15 residues. Trimming removed 4 bases at V and 4 bases at J, with 20 bases between. The CDR3 is CSATGGALQGYEQYF. CDR3 coding DNA: TGCAGTGCTACTGGGGGGGCCCTACAGGGATACGAGCAGTACTTC.

The table lists this clonotype with many counts. The rearrangement uses TRBV2 and TRBJ1-6, with TRBD1 matching over 7 bases. V shed 1 base, J shed 9 bases, and the junction held 3 bases outside the gene matches. Germline V gene data show CDR1 as SNHLY and CDR2 as FYNNEI. This CDR3 contains 14 residues. CDR3 bases: TGTGCCAGCAGTGAAGGAGGGGGCGGTTCACCCCTCCACTTT. Amino acids: CASSEGGGGSPLHF. Using reference TRBV2 and TRBJ1-6 for the parts outside the CDR3, the full variable domain is EPEVTQTPSHQVTQMGQEVILRCVPISNHLYFYWYRQILGQKVEFLVSFYNNEISEKSEIFDDQFSVERPDGSNFTLKIRSTKLEDSAMYFCASSEGGGGSPLHFGNGTRLTVT.

The chain is built from TRBV7-9 and TRBJ2-2; 9 positions agree with TRBD2. The J segment lost 0 bases and the V segment lost 4 bases, leaving 6 bases of the junction unmatched. The CDR3 contains 17 residues. CDR1 is SEHNR, CDR2 FQNEAQ, per germline (reference sequence). CDR3 nucleotides: TGTGCCAGCAGCTCCGGCCGCGGGGGGGCGAACACCGGGGAGCTGTTTTTT. Encoded protein: CASSSGRGGANTGELFF.

This clonotype has only a few counts. This rearrangement joins TRBV7-2 to TRBJ1-1; D is uncertain. The CDR3 consists of 14 residues. V gave up 5 bases and J gave up 5 bases, with 15 bases separating them. From germline, CDR1 is SGHTA and CDR2 FQGNSA. CDR3 sequence reads: CASSRFGPGTEAFF. The CDR3 nucleotides read TGTGCCAGCAGCCGATTCGGTCCCGGGACTGAAGCTTTCTTT.